The T cell receptor beta chain under discussion was sequenced for a study of T cell repertoires in cytomegalovirus infection. The CDR3 has 14 residues. Germline trimming cut 1 base from V and 9 bases from J; bases unmatched to any gene: 4. Germline V CDR1 and CDR2: SGHTA, FQGNSA. This clonotype was seen at least ten times. Each CDR3 protein gets one entry after TCRdb re-called the reads with MiXCR. In the table there are over 300,000 distinct CDR3 sequences, around a sixth of which are singletons. The chain has TRBV7-2 and TRBJ2-5; 11 bases line up with TRBD1. The receptor was isolated from a human donor in good health (CMV status not recorded). Some clones in this sample may be carry-over from other donors' samples. The specimen sequenced was PBMCs. As DNA, the CDR3 is TGTGCCAGCAGCTTAGACGGGACAGGGGGTCCCCAGTACTTC. This gives the protein CASSLDGTGGPQYF.